This passage covers 2 T cell receptor beta chains from one sample sequenced in a study of shared clonotypes between healthy human individuals. Terminally differentiated effector memory CD45RA+ cells were excluded by CCR7 positive selection of CD45RO-negative cells. Libraries were prepared by immunoSEQ multiplex PCR; TCRdb keeps only in-frame clonotypes and omits some of them. Of nearly 2 million clones listed, about 95% are singletons. Sequencing was performed on naive CD8+ T cells sorted from blood. The source is a young man in good health.

The chain uses TRBV4-3 and TRBJ2-1; D assignment may be TRBD1 or TRBD2 (5 bases each). Germline CDR1 and CDR2: LGHNA and YSLEER. This CDR3 contains 16 residues. V was trimmed by 1 base and J by 2 bases, leaving 12 bases between them. CDR3 region: CASSQGDGPPYNEQFF. CDR3 sequence (DNA): TGCGCCAGCAGCCAAGGGGACGGGCCCCCCTACAATGAGCAGTTCTTC.

The rearrangement uses TRBV27 and TRBJ2-2, with a tentative D call TRBD2 (6 bases). The CDR3 runs to 16 residues. The ends were cut back, 3 bases at V and 5 bases at J, with 16 bases in the middle. Germline values: CDR1 MNHEY, CDR2 SMNVEV (reference sequence). The CDR3 protein is CASSFSSGERTGELFF. Written as DNA, the CDR3 is TGTGCCAGCAGTTTTAGTTCGGGAGAAAGGACCGGGGAGCTGTTTTTT.